A single sample is the source of the 13 T cell receptor beta chains below, sequenced in a study of control samples from healthy donors and cancer patients. Using immunoSEQ multiplex PCR, the repertoire was profiled, and TCRdb retains in-frame clones only, with some absent. Of about 130,000 clones listed, about 93% are singletons. Input material: PBMCs. The receptors stem from a man in his sixties with colorectal cancer.

This chain connects TRBV14 to TRBJ1-4; D not certain. This CDR3 is 12 amino acids long. V was trimmed by 1 base and J by 7 bases, leaving 4 bases between them. Germline-derived CDR1 and CDR2 are SGHDN and FVKESK. The CDR3 nucleotides are TGTGCCAGCAGCCAAGGGGTTGAAAAACTGTTTTTT. Protein sequence: CASSQGVEKLFF.

The chain has TRBV27 and TRBJ1-5; D might be TRBD1 (5 bases). The CDR3 spans 15 residues. Trimming took 5 bases from V and 4 from J, leaving 15 bases between them. Germline V CDR1 and CDR2: MNHEY, SMNVEV (reference sequence). This CDR3 reads CASSPGGRGNQPQHF. The CDR3 bases are TGTGCCAGCAGTCCAGGCGGAAGGGGAAATCAGCCCCAGCATTTT.

This clone was seen a single time. The gene calls are TRBV5-1 and TRBJ1-2, with 7 bases that match TRBD1. The CDR3 has 14 residues. Germline CDR1 reads SGHRS; CDR2 reads YFSETQ. After removal of 2 bases from V and 10 bases from J, the junction contained 11 bases not matched to a gene. The DNA for the CDR3 is TGCGCCAGCAGCTTTGAGCGGACAGGTTTCCCCTACACCTTC. Protein: CASSFERTGFPYTF.

This clone appeared once. The rearrangement links TRBV3-1 (or the pseudogene TRBV3-2) to TRBJ1-4, with D possibly TRBD1 on 5 matching bases. In germline, CDR1 is LGHDT, CDR2 YNNKEL (reference sequence). The CDR3 consists of 14 residues. V lost 6 bases to trimming and J lost 7 bases, with 15 bases between them. CDR3 sequence reads: CASRDSGVPEKLFF. CDR3 nucleotides: TGTGCCAGCAGAGATTCGGGGGTCCCTGAAAAACTGTTTTTT.

The chain is built from TRBV30 and TRBJ2-3; TRBD2 agrees at 8 bases. Germline CDR1 GTSNPN, CDR2 SVGIG (reference sequence). Trimming took 5 bases from V and 4 from J; bases not matched to a gene: 11. This CDR3 is built from 15 residues. The CDR3: CAWAEGTRGADTQYF. The DNA for the CDR3 is TGTGCCTGGGCCGAGGGGACTAGGGGAGCAGATACGCAGTATTTT.

The rearrangement links TRBV5-4 to TRBJ2-7, with 10 bases that match TRBD2. V gave up 3 bases and J gave up 3 bases; unmatched junction bases: 6. This CDR3 is 15 amino acids long. Germline loops: CDR1 SGHNT, CDR2 YYREEE (reference sequence). In nucleotides, the CDR3 is TGTGCCAGCAGCTCCGCTAGCGGGGGCCGCTACGAGCAGTACTTC. Amino acid sequence: CASSSASGGRYEQYF.

The V gene is TRBV19, the J gene TRBJ1-4; D may be TRBD1 (6 bases). This CDR3 is built from 14 residues. Germline V gene data show CDR1 as LNHDA and CDR2 as SQIVND (reference sequence). Trimming removed 5 bases at V and 10 bases at J, with 17 bases between. The CDR3 sequence is CASSPTGPLGKLFF. CDR3 in DNA: TGTGCCAGTAGTCCGACAGGTCCCCTTGGAAAACTGTTTTTT.

This clone was picked up one time. The J gene is TRBJ2-7, the V gene TRBV28, with 9 bases that match TRBD1. Unmatched junction bases numbered 6, after V lost 1 base and J lost 5 bases. The CDR3 is 15 amino acids. Germline V gives CDR1 MDHEN, CDR2 SYDVKM. The CDR3: CASSLSGTGPNEQYF. In nucleotides, the CDR3 is TGTGCCAGCAGTTTATCGGGGACAGGGCCTAACGAGCAGTACTTC.

This clone was seen once. The rearrangement links TRBV6-5 to TRBJ1-1, with unresolved D. The ends were cut back, 7 bases at V and 2 bases at J, with 17 bases in the middle. CDR3 length: 15 amino acids. CDR1 and CDR2 (germline): MNHEY, SVGAGI. As DNA, the CDR3 is TGTGCCAGCAAACTCTCGGAGGCGAGCAACACTGAAGCTTTCTTT. It is translated as CASKLSEASNTEAFF.

The gene calls are TRBV5-1 and TRBJ1-1, with D possibly TRBD1 on 5 matching bases. The V gene lost 0 bases and the J gene lost 0 bases, with 9 bases spanning the gap. This CDR3 region has 15 residues. Germline V CDR1 and CDR2: SGHRS, YFSETQ. CDR3 sequence: CASSLVGEMNTEAFF. As DNA, the CDR3 is TGCGCCAGCAGCTTGGTGGGGGAGATGAACACTGAAGCTTTCTTT.

The rearrangement joins TRBV11-2 to TRBJ2-7; the match to TRBD2 covers 7 bases. CDR1 and CDR2 from the germline V gene are SGHAT and FQNNGV. This CDR3 has 11 residues. V was pared by 5 bases and J by 5 bases, with 0 bases of the junction left unmatched. The CDR3 loop is CASSLADEQYF. CDR3 bases: TGTGCCAGCAGCCTAGCGGACGAGCAGTACTTC. The whole variable domain, remainder taken from reference TRBV11-2 and TRBJ2-7, is EAGVAQSPRYKIIEKRQSVAFWCNPISGHATLYWYQQILGQGPKLLIQFQNNGVVDDSQLPKDRFSAERLKGVDSTLKIQPAKLEDSAVYLCASSLADEQYFGPGTRLTVT.

The rearrangement joins TRBV24-1 to TRBJ2-2; 10 nucleotides align to TRBD1. CDR3 length equals 15 residues. Germline V lookup: CDR1 KGHDR, CDR2 SFDVKD. The V and J ends lost 9 bases and 6 bases, in that order; junction bases with no gene match: 9. The CDR3 loop is CATGSTGQGAGELFF. CDR3 bases: TGTGCCACCGGTTCAACCGGACAGGGGGCCGGGGAGCTGTTTTTT.

J is TRBJ2-1 and V is TRBV5-4, with TRBD2 matching 8 bases. The CDR3 runs 15 residues. The V and J ends lost 4 bases and 0 bases, in that order; junction bases with no gene match: 3. Germline CDR1 and CDR2: SGHNT and YYREEE (reference sequence). CDR3 residues: CASSQAGVSYNEQFF. The CDR3, as DNA: TGTGCCAGCAGCCAAGCGGGGGTCTCCTACAATGAGCAGTTCTTC.